This T cell receptor (beta chain) was identified during a study of radiation and T cells in renal cell carcinoma. In regard to this clone: This same CDR3 is encoded by further DNA sequences in the sample.

Time point specified: blood 4 weeks post-SBRT, at nephrectomy. Specified treatment: 15 Gy SBRT to primary tumor, nephrectomy 4 weeks later. Sequenced by immunoSEQ multiplex PCR; TCRdb stores in-frame clones only, minus some. The table shows about 77,000 clones, with roughly 80% occurring only once. The sample here was blood, taken from a patient whose treatment included radiotherapy and nephrectomy. This receptor was obtained from a woman in her sixties or seventies with renal cell carcinoma.

The CDR3 region is CASSLRGGSAYEQYF. As DNA, the CDR3 is TGCGCCAGCAGCTTGAGGGGTGGGTCCGCCTACGAGCAGTACTTC. V usage is TRBV5-1 and J usage is TRBJ2-7; perhaps TRBD1 as D (5 bases). V lost 1 base and J lost 2, with 13 bases in between. This CDR3 is 15 amino acids long. CDR1 SGHRS and CDR2 YFSETQ come from the germline V gene.